This T cell receptor (beta chain) appears in the sequencing data of a study of neurological immune-mediated disorders. TCRdb reprocessed the 5' RACE reads via MiXCR and lists one record per CDR3 protein. The sample has approximately 18,000 distinct CDR3 sequences, 3% to 4.5% seen once. This clonotype was observed many times. Germline CDR1 reads MGHRA; CDR2 reads YSYEKL. Trimming took 0 bases from V and 2 from J, leaving 9 bases between them. The CDR3 totals 15 residues. The sequence derives from a woman in her thirties or forties in good health. The rearrangement uses TRBV4-1 and TRBJ2-3; tentatively, D is TRBD2 (6 bases). The sequenced sample consisted of CD8+ T cells from blood. This CDR3 reads CASSQDPGVTDTQYF. As DNA, the CDR3 is TGCGCCAGCAGCCAAGATCCGGGGGTCACAGATACGCAGTATTTT.